A selection of T cell receptor beta chains follows, all from one sample in a study of shared clonotypes between healthy human individuals. Assay used: immunoSEQ multiplex PCR; TCRdb lists only in-frame clones, some missing. The sample carries more than 900,000 clones, about four fifths recorded once. Sequenced input: memory CD4+ T cells from PBMCs. The receptor set was obtained from a man younger than 35 in good health. Some clones in this sample may be carry-over from other donors' samples. CDR3s include the opening cysteine and the closing phenylalanine or tryptophan. The order of the fields is J gene, D gene, clone size, V gene, CDR3 protein, CDR3 DNA. D genes are given only for firm matches. Clone size is not always given. Where it is, it says once, few, many or a class for expanded clones.

>TRBJ2-7|-|-|TRBV7-2
CASSPQGGALEQYF
TGTGCCAGCAGCCCGCAAGGTGGGGCGCTGGAGCAGTACTTC
>TRBJ2-3|-|-|TRBV5-1
CASSGWAADTQYF
TGCGCCAGCAGTGGATGGGCAGCAGATACGCAGTATTTT
>TRBJ1-1|TRBD1|-|TRBV28
CASSPTGSAEAFF
TGTGCCAGCAGCCCGACAGGGTCGGCTGAAGCTTTCTTT
>TRBJ2-7|-|-|TRBV10-1
CASSDRGGKGPSNASEYF
TGCGCCAGCAGTGATCGGGGCGGGAAGGGCCCCTCGAACGCAAGCGAGTACTTC
>TRBJ1-3|TRBD1|-|TRBV29-1
CSVGEGAIGNTIYF
TGCAGCGTTGGGGAGGGGGCGATTGGAAACACCATATATTTT
>TRBJ1-4|TRBD1|-|TRBV25-1
CASSERKGTGISEKLFF
TGTGCCAGCAGTGAAAGAAAGGGGACAGGGATAAGTGAAAAACTGTTTTTT
>TRBJ1-3|TRBD1|-|TRBV7-8
CASSNDRGGGNTIYF
TGTGCCAGCAGCAACGACAGGGGTGGTGGAAACACCATATATTTT
>TRBJ1-3|-|-|TRBV28
CASSLHRAVQGNTIYF
TGTGCCAGCAGTTTGCACAGGGCCGTCCAGGGAAACACCATATATTTT
>TRBJ2-3|TRBD2|-|TRBV7-2
CASSPAAGRGDTQYF
TGTGCCAGCAGCCCGGCAGCGGGACGGGGAGATACGCAGTATTTT
>TRBJ1-2|TRBD1|-|TRBV7-9
CASSSETGVYGYTF
TGTGCCAGCAGCTCCGAGACAGGGGTCTATGGCTACACCTTC
>TRBJ1-2|TRBD1|-|TRBV28
CASSSPGQGNYGYTF
TGTGCCAGCAGTTCCCCGGGACAGGGGAACTATGGCTACACCTTC
>TRBJ1-1|-|-|TRBV19
CASSMKSIRSGEAFF
TGTGCCAGTAGTATGAAGTCCATCAGGAGCGGGGAAGCTTTCTTT
>TRBJ2-1|-|once|TRBV6-5
CASSYQGRSDEQFF
TGTGCCAGCAGTTACCAGGGGAGGTCGGATGAGCAGTTCTTC
>TRBJ2-7|TRBD2|few|TRBV5-4
CASSLMSLGTSEIYEQYF
TGTGCCAGCAGCTTGATGAGCCTTGGGACTAGCGAAATCTACGAGCAGTACTTC
>TRBJ1-2|-|-|TRBV4-1
CASSQVGRSKYYGYTF
TGCGCCAGCAGCCAAGTAGGCAGGAGCAAATACTATGGCTACACCTTC
>TRBJ1-1|-|-|TRBV19
CASSIWRMSGGRPFF
TGTGCCAGTAGTATATGGAGGATGAGCGGAGGAAGACCTTTCTTT
>TRBJ1-4|TRBD1|-|TRBV5-1
CASSWGQVWGEKLFF
TGCGCCAGCAGCTGGGGACAGGTCTGGGGTGAAAAACTGTTTTTT
>TRBJ2-7|-|-|TRBV10-3
CAIRVERSYEQYF
TGTGCCATCAGGGTGGAAAGATCCTACGAGCAGTACTTC
>TRBJ2-1|-|-|TRBV27
CASSPVPGAPYNEQFF
TGTGCCAGCAGTCCCGTTCCGGGGGCCCCCTACAATGAGCAGTTCTTC
>TRBJ1-1|-|-|TRBV5-5
CASSLLQNTEAFF
TGTGCCAGCAGCTTGTTGCAGAACACTGAAGCTTTCTTT
>TRBJ2-2|-|-|TRBV4-1
CASSQGLGRTNTGELFF
TGCGCCAGCAGCCAAGGCCTTGGACGGACGAACACCGGGGAGCTGTTTTTT
>TRBJ1-2|TRBD1|-|TRBV5-6
CASSRKGQGAQGYTF
TGTGCCAGCAGCAGGAAGGGACAGGGGGCGCAGGGCTACACCTTC
>TRBJ2-5|TRBD1|-|TRBV28
CASSLPTGGGETQYF
TGTGCCAGCAGTCTTCCTACAGGGGGCGGGGAGACCCAGTACTTC
>TRBJ1-3|-|-|TRBV9
CASSVGQATGGNTIYF
TGTGCCAGCAGCGTAGGACAGGCGACGGGTGGAAACACCATATATTTT
>TRBJ2-7|TRBD2|-|TRBV19
CASSRTSHQYEQYF
TGTGCCAGTAGCAGGACTAGCCATCAGTACGAGCAGTACTTC
>TRBJ2-6|-|once|TRBV28
CASSLLGSGANVLTF
TGTGCCAGCAGTTTGTTGGGGTCTGGGGCCAACGTCCTGACTTTC
>TRBJ2-6|TRBD2|-|TRBV7-9
CASGEGGGANVLTF
TGTGCCAGCGGGGAGGGCGGTGGGGCCAACGTCCTGACTTTC
>TRBJ2-5|-|few|TRBV27
CASSLLEAGRETQYF
TGTGCCAGCAGTCTCCTAGAGGCGGGAAGAGAGACCCAGTACTTC
>TRBJ2-5|-|few|TRBV2
CASSNRGQQETQYF
TGTGCCAGCAGCAATAGAGGGCAACAAGAGACCCAGTACTTC
>TRBJ2-2|TRBD1|-|TRBV30
CAWRSTGGTVSTGELFF
TGTGCCTGGCGGTCTACAGGGGGCACAGTGAGCACCGGGGAGCTGTTTTTT
>TRBJ2-5|-|-|TRBV5-1
CASSFRPPQRETQYF
TGCGCCAGCAGCTTCAGGCCTCCTCAGAGGGAGACCCAGTACTTC
>TRBJ2-1|-|few|TRBV4-2
CASSQVLSAGEQFF
TGTGCCAGCAGCCAAGTGCTTAGTGCCGGTGAGCAGTTCTTC
>TRBJ1-1|TRBD1|-|TRBV29-1
CSVGTGDTEAFF
TGCAGCGTGGGGACAGGAGACACTGAAGCTTTCTTT
>TRBJ2-5|-|-|TRBV28
CASSLEYLATQYF
TGTGCCAGCAGTTTAGAGTATCTGGCGACCCAGTACTTC
>TRBJ2-1|TRBD2|-|TRBV2
CASSASGSSYNEQFF
TGTGCCAGCAGTGCCAGCGGGAGCTCCTACAATGAGCAGTTCTTC
>TRBJ2-7|-|-|TRBV4-3
CASSQVVGNEQYF
TGCGCCAGCAGCCAAGTCGTTGGGAACGAGCAGTACTTC
>TRBJ1-3|-|-|TRBV28
CASSLAGQLGNTIYF
TGTGCCAGCAGTTTAGCGGGGCAGCTTGGAAACACCATATATTTT
>TRBJ1-3|-|-|TRBV19
CASRWGVGSSGNTIYF
TGTGCCAGTAGATGGGGAGTTGGGTCCTCTGGAAACACCATATATTTT
>TRBJ2-6|-|-|TRBV28
CASSGGLGGANVLTF
TGTGCCAGCAGTGGAGGTTTAGGTGGGGCCAACGTCCTGACTTTC
>TRBJ2-1|TRBD2|-|TRBV5-5
CASSSNPSGRAGEQFF
TGTGCCAGCAGCTCAAATCCTAGCGGGAGGGCGGGAGAGCAGTTCTTC
>TRBJ1-2|-|-|TRBV28
CASSTTEIYGYTF
TGTGCCAGCAGTACGACAGAGATATATGGCTACACCTTC
>TRBJ2-1|-|-|TRBV5-5
CASSSLSDAYNEQFF
TGTGCCAGCAGCTCCCTCAGCGACGCCTACAATGAGCAGTTCTTC
>TRBJ1-2|TRBD1|-|TRBV19
CASSIVYAGTEYGYTF
TGTGCCAGTAGTATAGTCTACGCCGGGACAGAGTATGGCTACACCTTC
>TRBJ1-4|TRBD1|-|TRBV19
CASTRQGAREKLFF
TGTGCCAGTACCCGACAGGGGGCGAGAGAAAAACTGTTTTTT
>TRBJ2-7|-|-|TRBV28
CASSQTGNSYEQYF
TGTGCCAGCAGCCAAACAGGGAATTCCTACGAGCAGTACTTC
>TRBJ2-5|-|few|TRBV9
CASGPGLTLPETQYF
TGTGCCAGCGGACCGGGACTTACATTGCCGGAGACCCAGTACTTC
>TRBJ2-6|-|-|TRBV30
CAWSVRGAGANVLTF
TGTGCCTGGAGTGTACGGGGCGCTGGGGCCAACGTCCTGACTTTC
>TRBJ2-7|-|-|TRBV5-4
CASSLAATNYEQYF
TGTGCCAGCAGCTTGGCGGCTACCAATTACGAGCAGTACTTC
>TRBJ2-7|-|-|TRBV25-1
CASSDPGRRQYF
TGTGCCAGCAGTGATCCCGGACGGAGGCAGTACTTC
>TRBJ2-7|TRBD2|-|TRBV4-1
CASSHSGVTPYEQYF
TGCGCCAGCAGCCATAGCGGGGTCACCCCCTACGAGCAGTACTTC
>TRBJ2-5|-|many|TRBV11-2
CASSSRHRDFSGETQYF
TGTGCCAGCAGCTCACGACACCGGGACTTCTCGGGAGAGACCCAGTACTTC
>TRBJ2-7|TRBD2|-|TRBV27
CASSLSPGGSVPYEQYF
TGTGCCAGCAGTTTATCCCCTGGCGGGAGCGTTCCCTACGAGCAGTACTTC
>TRBJ1-1|-|-|TRBV6-4
CASSAGGNTEAFF
TGTGCCAGCAGTGCCGGTGGGAACACTGAAGCTTTCTTT
>TRBJ1-3|-|-|TRBV5-1
CASSLEGGAFSGNTIYF
TGCGCCAGCAGCTTGGAGGGGGGCGCATTCTCTGGAAACACCATATATTTT
>TRBJ2-7|-|-|TRBV7-2
CASSLGQLEQYF
TGTGCCAGCAGCCTCGGACAGCTAGAGCAGTACTTC
>TRBJ2-7|-|-|TRBV5-4
CASSPTTRSYEQYF
TGTGCCAGCAGCCCGACGACTAGGTCCTACGAGCAGTACTTC
>TRBJ2-5|-|few|TRBV7-2
CASSQSTRETQYF
TGTGCCAGCAGCCAATCGACTAGAGAGACCCAGTACTTC